The 24 T cell receptor beta chains listed next were all sequenced from one sample in a study of blood T cell repertoires in COVID-19. Measured with immunoSEQ multiplex PCR; TCRdb has only the in-frame clones, and not every one. The sample holds about 150,000 clones; about 88% are singletons and the top ten take roughly 8%. The sequenced sample was peripheral blood. The origin of the receptors is a woman aged 60-75 years with COVID-19, enrolled during active disease.

The chain has TRBV6-6 and TRBJ1-5, with D hard to call. The ends were cut back, 2 bases at V and 2 bases at J, with 13 bases in the middle. This CDR3 is built from 16 residues. Germline V gene sequence: CDR1 MNHNY, CDR2 SVGAGI (reference sequence). CDR3 region: CASSYDYFTGNQPQHF. CDR3 in DNA: TGTGCCAGCAGTTACGACTACTTCACCGGCAATCAGCCCCAGCATTTT.

The rearrangement links TRBV9 to TRBJ2-1; TRBD1 is a possible D gene (6 bases). Germline V gene data show CDR1 as SGDLS and CDR2 as YYNGEE. This CDR3 has 16 residues. Deletions cut 1 base from V and 1 base from J, with 12 bases between. This CDR3 is CASSVRDRLSYNEQFF. CDR3 nucleotides: TGTGCCAGCAGCGTAAGAGACAGGCTATCCTACAATGAGCAGTTCTTC.

The V call is TRBV6-5, the J call TRBJ1-1, with 9 bases aligning to TRBD1. This CDR3 has 13 amino acids. V lost 6 bases, J lost 4 bases, and 3 bases stayed unmatched. Germline CDR1 reads MNHEY; CDR2 reads SVGAGI. The CDR3 sequence: CASSKDRGTEAFF. As DNA, the CDR3 is TGTGCCAGCAGCAAGGACAGGGGCACTGAAGCTTTCTTT.

The chain joins TRBV30 to TRBJ1-1; no clear D. Trimming stripped 4 bases from V and 5 bases from J, with 29 bases between. The CDR3 runs 18 residues. The germline V gene has CDR1 GTSNPN and CDR2 SVGIG (reference sequence). CDR3 region: CAWTHLQPHGLRGTEAFF. The DNA of the CDR3 is TGTGCCTGGACCCATTTGCAACCTCACGGACTCCGTGGGACTGAAGCTTTCTTT.

The chain has TRBV9 and TRBJ1-1; D perhaps matches TRBD1 (6 bases). With 3 bases removed from V and 1 base from J, the gap between germline ends came to 10 bases. The CDR3 sequence is 14 residues long. Germline V CDR1 and CDR2: SGDLS, YYNGEE. The CDR3 coding sequence is TGTGCCAGCAGCGAGCCGGGACAGAACACTGAAGCTTTCTTT. This encodes CASSEPGQNTEAFF. The complete variable domain, with remaining parts taken from reference TRBV9 and TRBJ1-1, reads DSGVTQTPKHLITATGQRVTLRCSPRSGDLSVYWYQQSLDQGLQFLIQYYNGEERAKGNILERFSAQQFPDLHSELNLSSLELGDSALYFCASSEPGQNTEAFFGQGTRLTVV.

This chain joins TRBV2 and TRBJ1-2, with 8 bases matching TRBD1. The V gene end was trimmed by 6 bases and the J gene end by 4 bases; junction bases not matched to a gene: 7. The CDR3 runs 14 residues. Germline loops: CDR1 SNHLY, CDR2 FYNNEI. CDR3 in amino acids: CASRTQGVGYGYTF. Written as DNA, the CDR3 is TGTGCCAGCAGGACACAGGGGGTGGGCTATGGCTACACCTTC.

This sequence joins TRBV24-1 and TRBJ2-3; 8 nucleotides line up with TRBD2. With V trimmed by 5 bases and J by 1 base, 7 bases remained unmatched. Germline V gene sequence: CDR1 KGHDR, CDR2 SFDVKD. The CDR3 contains 16 residues. This CDR3 is CATSGAAGDGTDTQYF. The CDR3 DNA is TGTGCCACCAGTGGCGCAGCGGGAGACGGCACAGATACGCAGTATTTT.

This chain connects TRBV28 to TRBJ1-1; TRBD1 aligns across 9 bases. Per the germline V gene, CDR1 is MDHEN and CDR2 is SYDVKM. CDR3 size: 15 residues. Trimming took 8 bases from V and 5 from J; bases not matched to a gene: 12. The CDR3 reads CASLPAGQGFTEAFF. CDR3 coding DNA: TGTGCCAGCCTCCCGGCGGGACAGGGTTTTACTGAAGCTTTCTTT.

V usage is TRBV18 and J usage is TRBJ1-3, with no clear D. V lost 3 bases and J lost 0, with 9 bases in between. The germline gives CDR1 KGHSH, CDR2 LQKENI. The CDR3 sequence is 15 residues long. For the CDR3, the DNA is TGTGCCAGCTCACCTCGACAAGACTCTGGAAACACCATATATTTT. Amino acid sequence: CASSPRQDSGNTIYF.

V is TRBV9 and J is TRBJ1-1, with a possible D match to TRBD1 (5 bases). V lost 0 bases and J lost 3, with 15 bases in between. The CDR3 consists of 16 residues. The germline gives CDR1 SGDLS, CDR2 YYNGEE. The CDR3 reads CASSVGPVGGYTEAFF. CDR3 DNA sequence: TGTGCCAGCAGCGTAGGCCCAGTGGGGGGGTACACTGAAGCTTTCTTT. Filled out from reference TRBV9 and TRBJ1-1, the complete variable domain reads DSGVTQTPKHLITATGQRVTLRCSPRSGDLSVYWYQQSLDQGLQFLIQYYNGEERAKGNILERFSAQQFPDLHSELNLSSLELGDSALYFCASSVGPVGGYTEAFFGQGTRLTVV.

V and J are TRBV3-1 (or the pseudogene TRBV3-2) and TRBJ1-6; no firm D call. The germline V gene encodes CDR1 LGHDT and CDR2 YNNKEL (reference sequence). V lost 1 base and J lost 11, with 6 bases in between. This CDR3 has 12 residues. The CDR3 loop is CASSQGLPPLHF. DNA for the CDR3: TGTGCCAGCAGCCAAGGACTCCCACCCCTCCACTTT.

The chain has TRBV6-5 and TRBJ1-1, with TRBD1 matching over 8 bases. Per germline, CDR1 MNHEY and CDR2 SVGAGI. The CDR3 loop spans 15 amino acids. J gave up 4 bases and V 2 bases, and 6 bases lay outside the gene matches. Here the CDR3 reads CASSYQRQGTTEAFF. The CDR3 nucleotides read TGTGCCAGCAGTTACCAGAGACAGGGGACCACTGAAGCTTTCTTT.

The chain carries TRBV4-2 and TRBJ2-7; D is undetermined. V shed 0 bases and J shed 3 bases, with 12 bases lying between them. Germline CDR1 LGHNA, CDR2 YNFKEQ. CDR3 size: 15 residues. The CDR3 DNA follows: TGTGCCAGCAGCCAAGAATTGCAGTCCTTCTACGAGCAGTACTTC. Its protein is CASSQELQSFYEQYF.

V and J are TRBV14 and TRBJ1-2; D possibly corresponds to TRBD1 (6 bases). The CDR3 has 14 amino acids. The V gene lost 0 bases and the J gene lost 7 bases, with 12 bases spanning the gap. CDR1 and CDR2 from the germline V gene are SGHDN and FVKESK. In nucleotides, the CDR3 is TGTGCCAGCAGCCAAGATCTGGGGGCTGTTGGCTACACCTTC. It is translated as CASSQDLGAVGYTF.

J is TRBJ1-1 and V is TRBV5-1, with 8 bases aligning to TRBD1. Trimming at V came to 4 bases and at J to 4 bases, leaving 9 bases not matched to a gene. The germline V gene encodes CDR1 SGHRS and CDR2 YFSETQ. There are 15 residues in the CDR3. CDR3 sequence: CASSLLQGAGTEAFF. The DNA of the CDR3 is TGCGCCAGCAGCCTTCTCCAGGGGGCGGGCACTGAAGCTTTCTTT.

The chain uses TRBV19 and TRBJ1-4; D not resolved. This CDR3 contains 15 residues. Trimming stripped 7 bases from V and 5 bases from J, with 17 bases between. Per the germline V gene, CDR1 is LNHDA and CDR2 is SQIVND (reference sequence). CDR3 nucleotide sequence: TGTGCCAGTAACACACCTGGCAGACTCAATGAAAAACTGTTTTTT. The encoded protein is CASNTPGRLNEKLFF.

This chain connects TRBV2 to TRBJ2-1; D call uncertain. Trimming cost V 5 bases and J 4 bases, with 15 bases left between them. The CDR3 covers 15 residues. CDR1 SNHLY and CDR2 FYNNEI come from the germline V gene. CDR3 loop: CASSRTAVGYNEQFF. The CDR3, as DNA: TGTGCCAGCAGTCGTACCGCGGTCGGTTACAATGAGCAGTTCTTC.

The V gene is TRBV19, the J gene TRBJ2-5, with D unresolved. The CDR3 length is 14 residues. Germline V gene lookup returns CDR1 LNHDA and CDR2 SQIVND (reference sequence). V was shortened by 1 base and J by 1 base, with 7 bases between the two germline ends. CDR3 nucleotide sequence: TGTGCCAGTAGTATAGTGACATCCCAAGAGACCCAGTACTTC. This translates into CASSIVTSQETQYF.

This rearrangement joins TRBV29-1 to TRBJ2-5; D unclear. The germline V gene has CDR1 SQVTM and CDR2 ANQGSEA. There are 13 residues in the CDR3. Between the trimmed V and J ends, which lost 5 bases and 3 bases, there was a span of 13 bases. The CDR3 protein is CSVLERNEETQYF. Written as DNA, the CDR3 is TGCAGCGTTCTAGAAAGGAACGAAGAGACCCAGTACTTC.

This rearrangement joins TRBV24-1 to TRBJ1-4; 8 nucleotides line up with TRBD1. The length of the CDR3 is 13 residues. The V gene end was trimmed by 9 bases and the J gene end by 9 bases; junction bases not matched to a gene: 8. The germline gives CDR1 KGHDR, CDR2 SFDVKD. CDR3 in DNA: TGTGCCACCGGGGGAGGACAGGGCCAAAAACTGTTTTTT. The encoded protein is CATGGGQGQKLFF.

This clone was detected once. The gene calls are TRBV30 and TRBJ2-7, with 7 positions matching TRBD2. V gave up 1 base and J gave up 2 bases; unmatched junction bases: 5. The germline V gene has CDR1 GTSNPN and CDR2 SVGIG (reference sequence). This CDR3 is 14 amino acids long. The CDR3 protein is CAWSGEGHTYEQYF. The DNA for the CDR3 is TGTGCCTGGAGTGGGGAGGGCCACACCTACGAGCAGTACTTC. The full variable domain, with the rest looked up from reference TRBV30 and TRBJ2-7, is SQTIHQWPATLVQPVGSPLSLECTVEGTSNPNLYWYRQAAGRGLQLLFYSVGIGQISSEVPQNLSASRPQDRQFILSSKKLLLSDSGFYLCAWSGEGHTYEQYFGPGTRLTVT.

The V call is TRBV5-4, the J call TRBJ1-4; D is unresolved. Per the germline V gene, CDR1 is SGHNT and CDR2 is YYREEE (reference sequence). This CDR3 is 14 amino acids long. Trimming took 1 base from V and 8 from J, leaving 12 bases between them. In DNA form, the CDR3 reads TGTGCCAGCAGCTTGATGTTTGAGGAAGAAAAACTGTTTTTT. Protein product: CASSLMFEEEKLFF.

The rearrangement links TRBV30 to TRBJ1-5; D perhaps matches TRBD1 (6 bases). The CDR3 contains 14 residues. V was shortened by 0 bases and J by 3 bases, with 9 bases between the two germline ends. In germline, CDR1 is GTSNPN, CDR2 SVGIG (reference sequence). Here the CDR3 DNA reads TGTGCCTGGAGTGTAGGACAGACCAATCAGCCCCAGCATTTT. Translating it yields CAWSVGQTNQPQHF.

The CDR3, as DNA: TGTGCCAGCTCACCCGGCCATGGGGGCGGCTACACCTTC. Translated, it gives CASSPGHGGGYTF. The chain links TRBV18 to TRBJ1-2, with D tentatively TRBD1 (6 bases). Germline values: CDR1 KGHSH, CDR2 LQKENI. The germline V and J ends were trimmed by 3 bases and 8 bases, with 13 bases remaining between them. The CDR3 totals 13 residues.